Below, 31 T cell receptor beta chains from the same sample are listed, as sequenced in a study of blood T cell repertoires in COVID-19. Sequenced by immunoSEQ multiplex PCR; TCRdb stores in-frame clones only, minus some. The sample has approximately 400,000 clones, approximately 88% seen once; the top ten hold over 9.5%. Sequencing used peripheral blood. These receptors came from a woman aged 50 to 65 with COVID-19, enrolled during active disease.

In its sample, this clone was seen once. This chain joins TRBV4-1 and TRBJ2-7; D possibly corresponds to TRBD1 (6 bases). Trimming removed 4 bases from V and 3 bases from J, with 13 bases in between. Germline-derived CDR1 and CDR2 are MGHRA and YSYEKL. CDR3 size: 14 residues. The CDR3 is CASSPQGQGYEQYF. CDR3 in DNA: TGCGCCAGCAGCCCCCAGGGGCAGGGCTACGAGCAGTACTTC.

J is TRBJ1-5 and V is TRBV7-8, with TRBD1 matching over 7 bases. There are 18 residues in the CDR3. J lost 2 bases, V lost 0 bases, and 10 bases had no gene match. Germline lookup yields CDR1 SGHVS and CDR2 FQNEAQ. The CDR3 reads CASSLARPGTVGNQPQHF. The CDR3 region has the DNA TGTGCCAGCAGCTTAGCCCGCCCCGGGACAGTGGGCAATCAGCCCCAGCATTTT.

The chain joins TRBV5-4 to TRBJ1-2, with 11 bases that match TRBD1. The CDR3 sequence is 16 residues long. V was clipped by 0 bases and J by 4 bases; unmatched bases: 5. Germline CDR1 is SGHNT and CDR2 is YYREEE (reference sequence). The CDR3: CASSLGTGGRAYGYTF. Written as DNA, the CDR3 is TGTGCCAGCAGCTTGGGGACAGGGGGCCGGGCCTATGGCTACACCTTC.

The J gene is TRBJ2-7, the V gene TRBV5-6; 7 nucleotides match TRBD2. Germline V CDR1 and CDR2: SGHDT, YYEEEE. The junction had 10 bases not matched to a gene; V was cut back by 4 bases and J by 3 bases. This CDR3 is built from 15 residues. CDR3 coding DNA: TGTGCCAGCAGCCACGGCAGACGGGGGGACTACGAGCAGTACTTC. As protein: CASSHGRRGDYEQYF.

CDR3 sequence: CASSIRGRDYGYTF. The CDR3 coding sequence is TGTGCCAGTAGTATCAGGGGGCGAGACTATGGCTACACCTTC. The V gene is TRBV19, the J gene TRBJ1-2, with TRBD1 matching over 8 bases. V gave up 3 bases and J gave up 3 bases; unmatched junction bases: 3. Looked up from germline, CDR1 is LNHDA and CDR2 is SQIVND (reference sequence). The CDR3 length is 14 residues.

The gene calls are TRBV5-8 and TRBJ2-6, with 10 bases fitting TRBD1. CDR1 is SGHTS, CDR2 YDEGEE, per germline. V was clipped by 4 bases and J by 0 bases; unmatched bases: 7. The CDR3 extends over 18 amino acids. The chain's CDR3 is CASSPRDRGFSGANVLTF. CDR3 nucleotide sequence: TGTGCCAGCAGCCCAAGGGACAGGGGCTTCTCTGGGGCCAACGTCCTGACTTTC. The whole variable domain, filled in from reference TRBV5-8 and TRBJ2-6, reads EAGVTQSPTHLIKTRGQQATLRCSPISGHTSVYWYQQALGLGLQFLLWYDEGEERNRGNFPPRFSGRQFPNYSSELNVNALELEDSALYLCASSPRDRGFSGANVLTFGAGSRLTVL.

As concerns this clone: A junction boundary mismatches the germline segment, possibly from a read error. The chain recombines TRBV29-1 with TRBJ2-2, with 10 bases fitting TRBD1. The CDR3 length is 14 residues. Germline assignment: CDR1 SQVTM and CDR2 ANQGSEA. In DNA form, the CDR3 reads TGCAGCGTGGAAGGACAGGGGGGGACCGGGGAGCTGTTTTTT. Amino acids: CSVEGQGGTGELFF.

The rearrangement uses TRBV15 and TRBJ1-2, with D hard to call. Germline lookup yields CDR1 LNHNV and CDR2 YYDKDF (reference sequence). V was trimmed by 1 base and J by 6 bases, leaving 15 bases between them. This CDR3 region has 15 residues. In DNA form, the CDR3 reads TGTGCCACCAGCAGAGGGGCCTCCGGTGTGGATGGCTACACCTTC. This encodes CATSRGASGVDGYTF.

This clone was counted a single time. The chain joins TRBV9 to TRBJ1-3; D gene uncertain. V lost 3 bases and J 0 bases, leaving 16 bases between the germline ends. Looked up from germline, CDR1 is SGDLS and CDR2 is YYNGEE. The CDR3 spans 17 residues. CDR3 amino acids: CASSASRVLSSGNTIYF. Here the CDR3 DNA reads TGTGCCAGCAGCGCCTCGAGGGTCCTTAGCTCTGGAAACACCATATATTTT.

The genes are TRBV24-1 and TRBJ2-5; 7 bases align to TRBD1. The germline V gene has CDR1 KGHDR and CDR2 SFDVKD. The CDR3 totals 15 residues. The junction had 8 bases not matched to a gene; V was cut back by 4 bases and J by 4 bases. CDR3 DNA: TGTGCCACCAGTGAGAGTACAGGGGTCCGAGAGACCCAGTACTTC. Its protein product is CATSESTGVRETQYF.

The CDR3 loop reads CASSLGQGVGTEAFF. CDR3 nucleotides: TGCGCCAGCAGCTTGGGACAGGGCGTAGGCACTGAAGCTTTCTTT. V and J are TRBV5-1 and TRBJ1-1; 7 bases match TRBD1. The CDR3 totals 15 residues. V was pared by 0 bases and J by 4 bases, with 6 bases of the junction left unmatched. Per germline, CDR1 SGHRS and CDR2 YFSETQ. Complete variable domain (other parts from reference TRBV5-1 and TRBJ1-1): KAGVTQTPRYLIKTRGQQVTLSCSPISGHRSVSWYQQTPGQGLQFLFEYFSETQRNKGNFPGRFSGRQFSNSRSEMNVSTLELGDSALYLCASSLGQGVGTEAFFGQGTRLTVV.

This clone is a singleton in its sample. The chain links TRBV7-3 to TRBJ1-4; D is possibly TRBD1 (5 bases). The V end was cut by 1 base, the J end by 0 bases, with 12 bases between. This CDR3 spans 17 amino acids. Germline V gives CDR1 SGHTA, CDR2 FQGTGA. The CDR3 sequence: CASSLIGVLSTNEKLFF. The CDR3 DNA sequence: TGTGCCAGCAGCTTAATAGGGGTACTTTCAACTAATGAAAAACTGTTTTTT.

This clone was seen repeatedly, ten times or more. Different DNA sequences within this sample yield the same CDR3. The V and J genes are TRBV4-2 and TRBJ1-3; D unresolved. Germline lookup yields CDR1 LGHNA and CDR2 YNFKEQ. The V gene lost 1 base and the J gene lost 0 bases, with 13 bases spanning the gap. The CDR3 is made up of 17 amino acids. CDR3 sequence reads: CASSQVGGRGSGNTIYF. In DNA form, the CDR3 reads TGTGCCAGCAGCCAAGTAGGAGGACGGGGCTCTGGAAACACCATATATTTT.

The J gene is TRBJ2-3, the V gene TRBV29-1, with 7 positions matching TRBD1. Losses at the gene ends were 2 bases for V and 8 bases for J; bases not matched to a gene: 10. CDR1 is SQVTM and CDR2 is ANQGSEA in the germline V gene. CDR3 length: 14 amino acids. CDR3 bases: TGCAGCGTTGAAAGTAACAGGGGATTTGGTACGCAGTATTTT. It codes for CSVESNRGFGTQYF.

The rearrangement uses TRBV7-9 and TRBJ1-1, with D perhaps TRBD1 (5 bases). The germline CDR1 and CDR2 sequences are SEHNR and FQNEAQ (reference sequence). V gave up 0 bases and J gave up 8 bases, with 19 bases separating them. The CDR3 is 16 amino acids. This chain's CDR3 is CASSLAKGHGGSEAFF. DNA of the CDR3: TGTGCCAGCAGCTTAGCGAAAGGACACGGGGGATCCGAAGCTTTCTTT. The full variable domain, its missing parts supplied by reference TRBV7-9 and TRBJ1-1, is DTGVSQNPRHKITKRGQNVTFRCDPISEHNRLYWYRQTLGQGPEFLTYFQNEAQLEKSRLLSDRFSAERPKGSFSTLEIQRTEQGDSAMYLCASSLAKGHGGSEAFFGQGTRLTVV.

CDR3: CASSQDLVIFYEQYF. The CDR3 nucleotides are TGTGCCAGCAGCCAAGATTTAGTCATCTTCTACGAGCAGTACTTC. This chain links TRBV14 with TRBJ2-7; D is unclear. The CDR3 sequence is 15 residues long. CDR1 is SGHDN and CDR2 is FVKESK in the germline V gene. Between the trimmed V and J ends, which lost 0 bases and 3 bases, there was a span of 12 bases.

This chain joins TRBV24-1 and TRBJ2-1; TRBD2 aligns across 13 bases. This CDR3 has 19 residues. Trimming removed 5 bases from V and 8 bases from J; junction bases left unmatched: 17. Germline CDR1 KGHDR, CDR2 SFDVKD. The DNA for the CDR3 is TGTGCCACCAGTGCCCTCGGAACTAGCGGGGGGGCCGGATTGTATGAGCAGTTCTTC. Translation gives CATSALGTSGGAGLYEQFF.

This sequence joins TRBV7-9 and TRBJ1-4; possible D gene TRBD1, 5 bases. Germline V gene sequence: CDR1 SEHNR, CDR2 FQNEAQ (reference sequence). Deletions cut 3 bases from V and 3 bases from J, with 8 bases between. The CDR3 runs to 14 residues. CDR3 DNA sequence: TGTGCCAGCAGCTTGGGGCAAGCTAATGAAAAACTGTTTTTT. Its protein is CASSLGQANEKLFF.

The chain combines TRBV3-1 (or the pseudogene TRBV3-2) with TRBJ1-3; 8 nucleotides match TRBD1. The length of the CDR3 is 16 residues. Germline loops: CDR1 LGHDT, CDR2 YNNKEL (reference sequence). V lost 2 bases to trimming and J lost 2 bases; unmatched junction nucleotides: 5. CDR3 in amino acids: CASSQQDRAPGNTIYF. The CDR3 DNA follows: TGTGCCAGCAGCCAACAGGACAGGGCCCCTGGAAACACCATATATTTT.

The chain employs TRBV18 and TRBJ1-1, with 7 bases aligning to TRBD1. The V and J ends lost 6 bases and 1 base, in that order; junction bases with no gene match: 5. The germline V gene encodes CDR1 KGHSH and CDR2 LQKENI. This CDR3 has 14 residues. In DNA form, the CDR3 reads TGTGCCAGCTCGCCCTGGACAGGGAACACTGAAGCTTTCTTT. Its translation: CASSPWTGNTEAFF.

The rearrangement links TRBV28 to TRBJ2-3, with 8 bases identical to TRBD1. The CDR3 is 15 residues long. In germline, CDR1 is MDHEN, CDR2 SYDVKM. V was clipped by 1 base and J by 3 bases; unmatched bases: 3. The CDR3 protein is CASSLSGTGTDTQYF. The DNA of the CDR3 is TGTGCCAGCAGTTTATCAGGGACAGGAACAGATACGCAGTATTTT.

The chain uses TRBV18 and TRBJ2-1; tentative D call: TRBD2 (5 bases). Germline CDR1 is KGHSH and CDR2 is LQKENI. The length of the CDR3 is 15 residues. V lost 2 bases and J 2 bases, leaving 10 bases between the germline ends. The CDR3 sequence is CASSPGSSPYNEQFF. CDR3 coding DNA: TGTGCCAGCTCACCAGGGAGCTCTCCCTACAATGAGCAGTTCTTC.

The V gene is TRBV5-1, the J gene TRBJ1-2; maybe TRBD1 (6 bases). The CDR3 has 15 residues. V was clipped by 4 bases and J by 0 bases, with 13 bases between them. The germline V gene encodes CDR1 SGHRS and CDR2 YFSETQ. Written as DNA, the CDR3 is TGCGCCAGCAGCCAGGGACACCGAGCTAACTATGGCTACACCTTC. Amino acids: CASSQGHRANYGYTF.

The V and J genes are TRBV7-2 and TRBJ1-2; TRBD1 agrees at 7 bases. V lost 5 bases and J lost 8; bases outside the gene matches: 8. The length of the CDR3 is 13 residues. In germline, CDR1 is SGHTA, CDR2 FQGNSA. CDR3 loop: CASSVGAGQGYTF. The CDR3 region has the DNA TGTGCCAGCAGCGTAGGGGCGGGACAGGGCTACACCTTC.

This clone occurred a few times. A read error may account for a junction end that differs from germline. The genes are TRBV7-2 and TRBJ1-1; 7 bases agree with TRBD1. This CDR3 comprises 13 residues. Germline V CDR1 and CDR2: SGHTA, FQGNSA. CDR3 residues: CASSRPPGTVFLF. The CDR3 DNA reads TGTGCCAGCAGCCGACCACCCGGGACAGTGTTTCTCTTT.

The chain employs TRBV13 and TRBJ2-1, with 12 bases fitting TRBD2. V lost 9 bases to trimming and J lost 11 bases; unmatched junction nucleotides: 14. The CDR3 is 15 amino acids. Germline CDR1 reads PRHDT; CDR2 reads FYEKMQ (reference sequence). The CDR3 DNA reads as TGTGCCAGTTCGCCACCACTAGCGGGGGGCCCCCAGCAGTTCTTC. It yields the protein CASSPPLAGGPQQFF.

V usage is TRBV29-1 and J usage is TRBJ2-2; 10 bases line up with TRBD1. The CDR3 is 13 amino acids. Germline CDR1 is SQVTM and CDR2 is ANQGSEA. J was trimmed by 5 bases and V by 4 bases; bases with no gene match: 1. In DNA, the CDR3 is TGCAGCGTTGGGGACAGGGGTACCGGGGAGCTGTTTTTT. As protein: CSVGDRGTGELFF.

The chain is built from TRBV15 and TRBJ2-7, with 11 bases matching TRBD1. With V trimmed by 1 base and J by 2 bases, 1 base remained unmatched. Germline-derived CDR1 and CDR2 are LNHNV and YYDKDF (reference sequence). There are 15 residues in the CDR3. CDR3 sequence reads: CATSRGGQGAYEQYF. CDR3 bases: TGTGCCACCAGCAGAGGGGGACAGGGGGCCTACGAGCAGTACTTC.

The chain carries TRBV4-1 and TRBJ1-3, with D possibly being TRBD1 (6 bases). CDR3 length: 16 amino acids. Germline-derived CDR1 and CDR2 are MGHRA and YSYEKL. V lost 3 bases to trimming and J lost 0 bases, with 12 bases between them. The CDR3 protein is CASSHQGSSSGNTIYF. DNA for the CDR3: TGCGCCAGCAGCCATCAGGGGTCGAGCTCTGGAAACACCATATATTTT.

The rearrangement links TRBV10-3 to TRBJ2-7; D is unresolved. Trimming took 5 bases from V and 2 from J, leaving 10 bases between them. This CDR3 is 13 amino acids long. Per the germline V gene, CDR1 is ENHRY and CDR2 is SYGVKD. The CDR3 spells CAISSQVTYEQYF. CDR3 DNA sequence: TGTGCCATCAGTTCCCAGGTTACCTACGAGCAGTACTTC.

The chain joins TRBV9 to TRBJ2-1; D may be TRBD1 (6 bases). The CDR3 loop spans 15 amino acids. Trimming pared 3 bases from V and 7 bases from J, leaving 17 bases between. Germline CDR1 reads SGDLS; CDR2 reads YYNGEE. In nucleotides, the CDR3 is TGTGCCAGCAGCGCCCTGAACAGGGTAGGGAATGAGCAGTTCTTC. Translation gives CASSALNRVGNEQFF.